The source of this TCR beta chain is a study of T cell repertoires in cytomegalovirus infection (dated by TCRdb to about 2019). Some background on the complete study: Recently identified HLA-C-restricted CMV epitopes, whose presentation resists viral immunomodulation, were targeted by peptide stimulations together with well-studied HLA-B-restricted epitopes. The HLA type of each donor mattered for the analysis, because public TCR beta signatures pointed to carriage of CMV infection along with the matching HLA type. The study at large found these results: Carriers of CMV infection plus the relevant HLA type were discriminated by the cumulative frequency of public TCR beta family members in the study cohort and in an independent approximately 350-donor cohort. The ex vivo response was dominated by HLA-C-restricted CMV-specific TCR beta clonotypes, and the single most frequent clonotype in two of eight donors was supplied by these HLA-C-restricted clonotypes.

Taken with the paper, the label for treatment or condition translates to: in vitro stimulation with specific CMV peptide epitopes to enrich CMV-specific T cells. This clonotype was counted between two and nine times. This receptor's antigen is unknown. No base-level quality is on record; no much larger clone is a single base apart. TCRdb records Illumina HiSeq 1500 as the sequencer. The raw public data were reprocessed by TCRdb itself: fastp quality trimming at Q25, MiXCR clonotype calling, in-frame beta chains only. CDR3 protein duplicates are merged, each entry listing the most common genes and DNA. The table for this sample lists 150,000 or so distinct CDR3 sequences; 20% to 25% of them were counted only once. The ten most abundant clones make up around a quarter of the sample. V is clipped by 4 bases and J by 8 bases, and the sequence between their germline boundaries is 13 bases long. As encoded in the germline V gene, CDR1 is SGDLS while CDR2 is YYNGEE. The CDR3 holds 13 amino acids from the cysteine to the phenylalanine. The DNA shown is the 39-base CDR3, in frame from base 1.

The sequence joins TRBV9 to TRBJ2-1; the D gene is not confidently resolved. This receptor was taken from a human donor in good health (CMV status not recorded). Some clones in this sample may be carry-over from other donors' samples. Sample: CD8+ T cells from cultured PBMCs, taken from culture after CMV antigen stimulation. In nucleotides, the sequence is TGTGCCAGCAGCCCGTTTGCAAGGGATGAGCAGTTCTTC. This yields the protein CASSPFARDEQFF.